This TCR beta chain was captured by sequencing in a study of T-cell reconstitution after alpha-beta-depleted transplantation in children. It was with unique molecular identifiers that the TCRbeta library was prepared. One entry per CDR3 protein results from TCRdb running MiXCR on the PCR reads. The sample includes roughly 350,000 distinct CDR3 sequences, 10% of them seen just once. Per germline, CDR1 SGHVS and CDR2 FQNEAQ. The CDR3 is made up of 16 amino acids. V trimming: 5 bases; J trimming: 7 bases; junction bases outside the gene matches: 8. This sequence joins TRBV7-8 and TRBJ2-2; the match to TRBD1 covers 12 bases. The specimen comprised PBMCs from the stem cell graft donor, sampled from the stem cell graft. This clonotype was sampled from a human donor who donated a stem cell graft to a child with acute lymphoblastic leukemia. DNA of the CDR3: TGTGCCAGCAGCGGCGGGACAGGGGGCGCAATCGGGGAGCTGTTTTTT. It encodes CASSGGTGGAIGELFF.